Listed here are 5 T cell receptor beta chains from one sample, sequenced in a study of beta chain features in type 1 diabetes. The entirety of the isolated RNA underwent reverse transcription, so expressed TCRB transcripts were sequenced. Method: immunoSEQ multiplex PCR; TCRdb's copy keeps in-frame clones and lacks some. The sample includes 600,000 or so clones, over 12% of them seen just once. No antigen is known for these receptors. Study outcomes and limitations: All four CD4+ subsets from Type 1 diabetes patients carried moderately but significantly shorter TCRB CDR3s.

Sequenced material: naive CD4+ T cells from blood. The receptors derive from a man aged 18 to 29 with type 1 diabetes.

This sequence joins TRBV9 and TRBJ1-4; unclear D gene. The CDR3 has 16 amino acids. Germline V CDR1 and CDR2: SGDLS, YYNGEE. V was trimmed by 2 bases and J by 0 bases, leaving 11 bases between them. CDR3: CASSVSESATNEKLFF. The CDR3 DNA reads TGTGCCAGCAGCGTCTCCGAATCCGCAACTAATGAAAAACTGTTTTTT.

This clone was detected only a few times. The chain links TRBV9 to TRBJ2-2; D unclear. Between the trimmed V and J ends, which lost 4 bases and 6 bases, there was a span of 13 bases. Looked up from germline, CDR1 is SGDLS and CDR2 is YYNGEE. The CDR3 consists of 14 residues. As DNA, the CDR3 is TGTGCCAGCAGCCCGAGACAATTCGCCGGGGAGCTGTTTTTT. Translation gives CASSPRQFAGELFF. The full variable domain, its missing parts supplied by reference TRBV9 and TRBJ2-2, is DSGVTQTPKHLITATGQRVTLRCSPRSGDLSVYWYQQSLDQGLQFLIQYYNGEERAKGNILERFSAQQFPDLHSELNLSSLELGDSALYFCASSPRQFAGELFFGEGSRLTVL.

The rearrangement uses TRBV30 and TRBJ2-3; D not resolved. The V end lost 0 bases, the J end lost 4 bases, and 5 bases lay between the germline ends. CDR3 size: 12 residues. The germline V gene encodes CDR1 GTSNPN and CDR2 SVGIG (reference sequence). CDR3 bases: TGTGCCTGGAGTGTAACCGCAGATACGCAGTATTTT. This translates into CAWSVTADTQYF.

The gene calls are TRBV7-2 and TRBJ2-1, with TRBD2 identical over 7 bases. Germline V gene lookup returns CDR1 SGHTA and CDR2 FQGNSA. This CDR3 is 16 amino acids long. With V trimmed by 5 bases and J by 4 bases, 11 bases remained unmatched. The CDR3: CASSGQSGIRYNEQFF. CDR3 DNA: TGTGCCAGCAGCGGCCAAAGCGGGATCAGGTACAATGAGCAGTTCTTC.

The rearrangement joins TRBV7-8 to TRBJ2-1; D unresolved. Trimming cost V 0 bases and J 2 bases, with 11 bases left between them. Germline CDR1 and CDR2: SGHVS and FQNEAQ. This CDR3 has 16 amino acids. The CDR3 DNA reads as TGTGCCAGCAGCTTAGCGAAAGTCGGGCCCTACAATGAGCAGTTCTTC. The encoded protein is CASSLAKVGPYNEQFF.